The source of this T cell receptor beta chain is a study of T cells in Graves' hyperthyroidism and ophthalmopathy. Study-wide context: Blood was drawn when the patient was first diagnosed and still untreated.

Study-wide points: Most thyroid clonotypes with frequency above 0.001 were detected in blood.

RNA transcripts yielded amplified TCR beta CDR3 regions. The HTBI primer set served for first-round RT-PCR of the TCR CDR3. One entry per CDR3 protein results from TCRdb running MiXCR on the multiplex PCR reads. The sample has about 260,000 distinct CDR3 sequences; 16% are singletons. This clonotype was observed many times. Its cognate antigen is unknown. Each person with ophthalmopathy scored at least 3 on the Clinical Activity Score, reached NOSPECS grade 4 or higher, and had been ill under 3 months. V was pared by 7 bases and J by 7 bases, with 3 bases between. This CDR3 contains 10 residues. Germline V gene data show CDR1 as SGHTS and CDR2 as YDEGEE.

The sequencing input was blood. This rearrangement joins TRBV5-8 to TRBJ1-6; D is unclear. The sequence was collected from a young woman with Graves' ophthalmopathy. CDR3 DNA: TGTGCCAGCGACAATTCACCCCTCCACTTT. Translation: CASDNSPLHF.